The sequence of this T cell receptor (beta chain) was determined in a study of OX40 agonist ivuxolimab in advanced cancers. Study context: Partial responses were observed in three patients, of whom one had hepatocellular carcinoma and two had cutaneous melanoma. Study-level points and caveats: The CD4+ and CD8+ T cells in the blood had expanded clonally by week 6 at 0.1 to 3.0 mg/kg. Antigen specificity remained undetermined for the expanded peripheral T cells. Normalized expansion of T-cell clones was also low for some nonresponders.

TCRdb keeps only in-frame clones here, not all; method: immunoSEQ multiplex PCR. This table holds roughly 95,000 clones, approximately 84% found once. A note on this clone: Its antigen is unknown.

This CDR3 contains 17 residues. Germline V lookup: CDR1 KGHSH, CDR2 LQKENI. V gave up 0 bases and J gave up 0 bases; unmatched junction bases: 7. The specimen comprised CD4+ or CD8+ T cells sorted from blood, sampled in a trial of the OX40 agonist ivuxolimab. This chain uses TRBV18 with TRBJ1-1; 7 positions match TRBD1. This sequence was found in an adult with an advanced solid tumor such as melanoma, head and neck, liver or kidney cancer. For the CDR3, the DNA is TGTGCCAGCTCACCACCGGGACAGAGTATTATGAACACTGAAGCTTTCTTT. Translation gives CASSPPGQSIMNTEAFF.